Listed here are 12 T cell receptor beta chains from one sample, sequenced in a study of blood T cells in healthy people across ages. The use of a sample-barcoded 5' primer and a J-beta primer mix characterized a second PCR of about 6 to 12 cycles. MiXCR, applied by TCRdb to the 5' RACE reads, yields one record per CDR3 protein. This sample has approximately 810,000 distinct CDR3 sequences, with under 40% found just once. Sequencing used blood. Source of these receptors: a man aged 18 to 35 in good health.

The rearrangement uses TRBV20-1 and TRBJ2-1; D could derive from TRBD1 or TRBD2 (5 bases each). This CDR3 has 14 amino acids. Germline values: CDR1 DFQATT, CDR2 SNEGSKA (reference sequence). V gave up 6 bases and J gave up 8 bases, with 20 bases separating them. CDR3 coding DNA: TGCAGTGCCAAGAGGGGAGATGCGCCGGATGAGCAGTTCTTC. As protein: CSAKRGDAPDEQFF.

Ten or more counts support this clonotype. The V and J genes are TRBV7-9 and TRBJ2-7, with a tentative D call TRBD1 (6 bases). CDR1 SEHNR and CDR2 FQNEAQ come from the germline V gene (reference sequence). The V gene lost 1 base and the J gene lost 0 bases, with 10 bases spanning the gap. The CDR3 extends over 15 amino acids. CDR3 in DNA: TGTGCCAGCAGCTTAGGACAGGTCAGCTCCTACGAGCAGTACTTC. It codes for CASSLGQVSSYEQYF.

This clonotype has only a few counts. The rearrangement links TRBV20-1 to TRBJ1-2; D perhaps matches TRBD1 (6 bases). CDR3 length: 14 residues. The ends were cut back, 0 bases at V and 7 bases at J, with 15 bases in the middle. Germline-derived CDR1 and CDR2 are DFQATT and SNEGSKA (reference sequence). The CDR3 region has the DNA TGCAGTGCTAGAGATGGGGGAGGGGGTCGTGGCTACACCTTC. Translated, it gives CSARDGGGGRGYTF.

DNA of the CDR3: TGTGCCAGCAGCACGACCGACATTGAATATTACGATCAGTACTTC. Translated, it gives CASSTTDIEYYDQYF. This chain links TRBV5-5 with TRBJ2-5; D not certain. From germline, CDR1 is SGHKS and CDR2 YYEKEE (reference sequence). V lost 4 bases, J lost 11 bases, and 24 bases lay in between. This CDR3 contains 15 residues.

The chain carries TRBV6-2 or TRBV6-3 and TRBJ2-1, with a tentative D call TRBD2 (6 bases). From germline, CDR1 is MNHEY and CDR2 SVGEGT. V lost 6 bases, J lost 4 bases, and 13 bases lay in between. CDR3 length: 14 amino acids. The CDR3 DNA sequence: TGTGCCAGCAGAGTCGCGGGGCTTTACAATGAGCAGTTCTTC. It codes for CASRVAGLYNEQFF.

The sample holds a few counts of this clonotype. Being one base from a much bigger clone, this may be a read error. This sequence joins TRBV10-3 and TRBJ1-2, with D possibly being TRBD1 (6 bases). The germline V and J ends were trimmed by 2 bases and 1 base, with 14 bases remaining between them. Germline CDR1 ENHRY, CDR2 SYGVKD. This CDR3 is 16 amino acids long. The CDR3 protein is CAISERPGHDNYGYTF. The CDR3 DNA follows: TGTGCCATCAGTGAGAGACCGGGACATGATAACTATGGCTACACCTTC.

This clonotype was seen a single time. It is likely a read error, because the conserved phenylalanine at the end of the CDR3 is missing. The chain has TRBV7-3 and TRBJ1-1; 7 bases agree with TRBD1. After removal of 2 bases from V and 1 base from J, the junction contained 4 bases not matched to a gene. Germline CDR1 reads SGHTA; CDR2 reads FQGTGA. The CDR3 spans 15 residues. The CDR3 DNA follows: TGTGCCAGCAGCTTAGAAGGGGGCGGGAACACTGAAGCTTTCTTG. It is translated as CASSLEGGGNTEAFL.

Only a few counts were recorded for this clonotype. The rearrangement joins TRBV7-2 to TRBJ2-5; D not certain. Trimming pared 5 bases from V and 1 base from J, leaving 14 bases between. Germline V gene sequence: CDR1 SGHTA, CDR2 FQGNSA. The length of the CDR3 is 15 residues. The CDR3 nucleotides read TGTGCCAGCAGCCCCCCTTCGGGCCTCCAAGAGACCCAGTACTTC. Its translation: CASSPPSGLQETQYF.

The V call is TRBV3-1, the J call TRBJ2-2; D may match TRBD1 or TRBD2 (5 bases each). This CDR3 region has 13 residues. The germline CDR1 and CDR2 sequences are LGHDT and YNNKEL (reference sequence). The V end was cut by 1 base, the J end by 7 bases, with 7 bases between. This CDR3 is CASSQVGVGELFF. CDR3 DNA: TGTGCCAGCAGCCAAGTGGGGGTCGGGGAGCTGTTTTTT.

The chain carries TRBV7-9 and TRBJ1-4; TRBD1 matches at 9 bases. The CDR3 has 15 residues. Losses at the gene ends were 4 bases for V and 7 bases for J; bases not matched to a gene: 7. The germline gives CDR1 SEHNR, CDR2 FQNEAQ (reference sequence). The CDR3: CASSSRDREGEKLFF. CDR3 nucleotides: TGTGCCAGCAGCTCCAGGGACAGGGAGGGTGAAAAACTGTTTTTT.

The table lists this clonotype with a few counts. The V gene is TRBV9, the J gene TRBJ2-1; 7 nucleotides agree with TRBD2. Looked up from germline, CDR1 is SGDLS and CDR2 is YYNGEE. V lost 3 bases and J lost 7; bases outside the gene matches: 7. This CDR3 has 14 residues. Here the CDR3 reads CASSEAGTINEQFF. The CDR3 bases are TGTGCCAGCAGCGAAGCCGGGACTATTAATGAGCAGTTCTTC. The variable domain in full, with the rest retrieved from reference TRBV9 and TRBJ2-1, is DSGVTQTPKHLITATGQRVTLRCSPRSGDLSVYWYQQSLDQGLQFLIQYYNGEERAKGNILERFSAQQFPDLHSELNLSSLELGDSALYFCASSEAGTINEQFFGPGTRLTVL.

A remark on this clonotype: The junction departs from germline at one end; a sequencing error may be responsible. V and J are TRBV13 and TRBJ2-1; D not resolved. The CDR3 covers 12 residues. Germline CDR1 is PRHDT and CDR2 is FYEKMQ (reference sequence). The CDR3 DNA is TGTGCCAGCAGTCCTACAGACAATGAGCAGTCCTTC. Residues: CASSPTDNEQSF. Full variable domain (remainder filled in from reference TRBV13 and TRBJ2-1): AAGVIQSPRHLIKEKRETATLKCYPIPRHDTVYWYQQGPGQDPQFLISFYEKMQSDKGSIPDRFSAQQFSDYHSELNMSSLELGDSALYFCASSPTDNEQSFGPGTRLTVL.